These T cell receptor beta chains were read from a single sample in a study of cytomegalovirus exposure and HLA in healthy donors. Method: immunoSEQ multiplex PCR; TCRdb's copy keeps in-frame clones and lacks some. The sample has 150,000 to 200,000 clones, 86% seen once. The specimen sequenced was PBMCs. Receptors were obtained from a woman aged 18-29 years in good health and CMV-seronegative. CDR3s leave out the opening cysteine and the closing phenylalanine or tryptophan. Clone size is not always given. Where it is, it says once, few, many or a class for expanded clones.

v_call | clone_size | cdr3_aa
TRBV5-6 | NA | ASSLRVSGGTNTGELF
TRBV5-4 | NA | ASSSAGTGNEKLF
TRBV27 | NA | ASSPRTGFVAF
TRBV15 | NA | ATSRDSGGEAF
TRBV19 | NA | ASSTRGSVDTQY
TRBV27 | NA | ASSGGTSGYTQY
TRBV9 | NA | ASSASGKNGYT
TRBV30 | NA | AWSVASGSTDTQY
TRBV7-6 | once | ASSWVDRGLSNQPQH
TRBV7-9 | once | ASNWAVSPGNTIY
TRBV18 | once | ASSPEGSGAF
TRBV15 | NA | ATSRDWAGPGETQY
TRBV9 | NA | ASSARDSRNYGYT
TRBV6-1 | NA | ASSGAGGELAKNIQY
TRBV5-6 | NA | ASSQGLALGGTDTQY
TRBV6-1 | NA | ASRDQGMDQPQH
TRBV7-9 | NA | ASSPSGNFEQY
TRBV5-1 | once | ASTLQDREETQY
TRBV4-1 | once | ASSQRVLSGNTIY
TRBV5-4 | once | AGARGQNTGELF
TRBV5-5 | NA | ASSLGTSGHYEQY
TRBV15 | NA | ATTQERPDSYNEQF
TRBV7-8 | NA | ASSSETWNTEAF
TRBV27 | NA | ASTRFGTASYEQY
TRBV2 | once | ASSPGQMNTGELF
TRBV19 | NA | ASSVASRQGSYEQY
TRBV7-2 | NA | ASSLSRRDTIY
TRBV6-1 | NA | ASARTVSYEQY
TRBV5-1 | NA | ASSLAILTGQGQEKLF
TRBV4-1 | NA | ASSQGRDRGRRGLYGYT
TRBV15 | NA | ATSGRTGIRILDEKLF
TRBV25-1 | NA | ASRDDRDTNYGYT
TRBV19 | NA | ASSPLAGDSNEQF
TRBV7-6 | NA | ASSLGLADLYNEQF
TRBV7-2 | NA | ASSLGVGLRVAF
TRBV9 | NA | ASGRQGTDTQY
TRBV5-1 | NA | ASSSGQFEVGFSPLH
TRBV14 | NA | ASSQDRREGKTEAF
TRBV6-5 | NA | ASSYQQGQTYGYT
TRBV12-2 | NA | ASRLSSPGQGVGGYT
TRBV28 | NA | ASSLFRDGGTGELF
TRBV11-3 | few | ASSPLGPNTEAF
TRBV2 | NA | ASTPRTTNTGELF
TRBV5-4 | NA | ASRLGVNEQF
TRBV5-1 | NA | ASSLGQVATYNEKLF
TRBV4-1 | NA | ASSPLQTNTEAF
TRBV6-5 | NA | ASSYSRLGQGGGYT
TRBV27 | NA | ASSLWGPGANVLT
TRBV7-9 | NA | ASSPIKGDTEAF
TRBV5-4 | NA | ASSLDVKGETQY
TRBV7-6 | NA | ASSLLGTGVGETQY
TRBV7-9 | NA | ASTLRGSTDTQY